These 9 T cell receptor beta chains were all obtained from the same sample, sequenced in a study of type 1 regulatory T cells. One entry per CDR3 protein results from TCRdb running MiXCR on the reads. The sample records around 23,000 distinct CDR3 sequences, roughly 50% being singletons. No antigen has been assigned to these receptors. The sequencing input was cultured T cells, either the whole culture or a sorted T cell fraction (not recorded which). These receptors came from a human donor in good health.

By share of the sample, this clonotype is medium-sized. The chain couples TRBV12-3 or TRBV12-4 to TRBJ2-5; the D is unclear. V lost 3 bases and J 4 bases, leaving 3 bases between the germline ends. There are 11 residues in the CDR3. Here the CDR3 reads CASSFVETQYF. The CDR3 coding sequence is TGTGCCAGCAGTTTTGTAGAGACCCAGTACTTC.

V gene TRBV6-5 combines with J gene TRBJ2-1; 9 nucleotides line up with TRBD2. The germline V gene has CDR1 MNHEY and CDR2 SVGAGI. The CDR3 covers 16 residues. V lost 5 bases to trimming and J lost 4 bases; unmatched junction nucleotides: 9. The CDR3: CASSRVARGGYNEQFF. The CDR3 bases are TGTGCCAGCAGTCGGGTCGCGCGGGGGGGTTACAATGAGCAGTTCTTC.

This CDR3 is CASSSNRNQETQYF. The CDR3 nucleotides are TGTGCCAGCAGCTCGAACCGGAACCAAGAGACCCAGTACTTC. V usage is TRBV11-2 and J usage is TRBJ2-5; D uncertain. V lost 4 bases and J lost 0, with 9 bases in between. From germline, CDR1 is SGHAT and CDR2 FQNNGV. The CDR3 sequence is 14 residues long.

V is TRBV6-6 and J is TRBJ1-1, with D tentatively TRBD1 (6 bases). Trimming shortened V by 6 bases and J by 7 bases, and 15 bases separated the two germline ends. The CDR3 contains 13 residues. Germline lookup yields CDR1 MNHNY and CDR2 SVGAGI (reference sequence). CDR3 in DNA: TGTGCCAGCAGCAGGGGAGTGATAGGTGAAGCTTTCTTT. Its translation is CASSRGVIGEAFF.

V is TRBV15 and J is TRBJ1-2; D gene uncertain. V was trimmed by 1 base and J by 8 bases, leaving 8 bases between them. The CDR3 has 12 residues. CDR1 and CDR2 (germline): LNHNV, YYDKDF (reference sequence). CDR3 loop: CATSRVAGGYTF. The CDR3 DNA reads as TGTGCCACCAGCAGAGTGGCGGGGGGCTACACCTTC. Based on the CDR3 plus reference TRBV15 and TRBJ1-2, the full variable domain is DAMVIQNPRYQVTQFGKPVTLSCSQTLNHNVMYWYQQKSSQAPKLLFHYYDKDFNNEADTPDNFQSRRPNTSFCFLDIRSPGLGDTAMYLCATSRVAGGYTFGSGTRLTVV.

This clonotype was seen only a few times. The chain joins TRBV18 to TRBJ2-2; D gene uncertain. The germline V gene encodes CDR1 KGHSH and CDR2 LQKENI. V was shortened by 0 bases and J by 6 bases, with 5 bases between the two germline ends. The CDR3 has 13 amino acids. CDR3 residues: CASSPPAPGELFF. CDR3 nucleotide sequence: TGTGCCAGCTCACCACCCGCCCCCGGGGAGCTGTTTTTT.

The J gene is TRBJ1-2, the V gene TRBV6-2 or TRBV6-3, with D perhaps matching TRBD1 (6 bases). CDR3 size: 12 residues. CDR1 is MNHEY and CDR2 is SVGEGT in the germline V gene. The germline V and J ends were trimmed by 2 bases and 9 bases, with 10 bases remaining between them. CDR3 coding DNA: TGTGCCAGCAGTTACCGGGACATGAGCTACACCTTC. As protein: CASSYRDMSYTF.

The chain joins TRBV7-9 to TRBJ2-3; 7 bases agree with TRBD1. There are 17 residues in the CDR3. Losses at the gene ends were 7 bases for V and 1 base for J; bases not matched to a gene: 14. Per the germline V gene, CDR1 is SEHNR and CDR2 is FQNEAQ (reference sequence). The CDR3 reads CASNLPTGDRGTDTQYF. CDR3 nucleotides: TGTGCCAGCAACCTACCCACAGGGGATCGAGGCACAGATACGCAGTATTTT.

This clonotype turned up a few times. The rearrangement joins TRBV5-5 to TRBJ2-5; D is tentatively TRBD1 or TRBD2 (6 bases each). V was trimmed by 3 bases and J by 4 bases, leaving 10 bases between them. CDR3 length equals 13 residues. CDR1 SGHKS and CDR2 YYEKEE come from the germline V gene (reference sequence). The CDR3 coding sequence is TGTGCCAGCAGCTGGGGGGCGGGAGAGACCCAGTACTTC. Translation gives CASSWGAGETQYF.